This TCR beta chain was documented in a study of CD8+ T cells in alopecia areata. CDR3 length equals 12 residues. Germline V gene data show CDR1 as MNHEY and CDR2 as SVGAGI. V was pared by 9 bases and J by 0 bases, with 2 bases of the junction left unmatched. Isolated RNA was reverse transcribed into cDNA used as the sequencing template. Assay: immunoSEQ multiplex PCR; the TCRdb copy retains only in-frame clones and omits some. This table has more than 150,000 clones, around 50% appearing once. Treatment reported: oral pan-JAK inhibitor, 5-10 mg twice daily. The source is a human donor with alopecia areata. The source material was CD8+ T cells sorted from blood, sampled at week 24, from a patient treated with tofacitinib. The chain links TRBV6-5 to TRBJ2-7, with TRBD1 matching 7 bases. The CDR3 is CASTGASYEQYF. CDR3 DNA: TGTGCCAGTACAGGGGCCTCCTACGAGCAGTACTTC.